Sequencing of this T cell receptor beta chain was carried out in a study of CD8 T cells in Susac syndrome. A remark on this clonotype: Its antigen is currently unknown.

Random hexamers primed reverse transcription of 0.5 to 1 ug RNA. An immunoSEQ multiplex PCR amplified TCR beta CDR3 over 54 Vbeta and 13 Jbeta. TCRdb re-called the immunoSEQ multiplex PCR reads with MiXCR, one entry per CDR3 protein. This sample has some 200,000 distinct CDR3 sequences, with 95% found just once. TEMRA cells were FACS-enriched and CD8+ and CD4+ T cells negatively isolated. The CDR3 length is 13 residues. V lost 1 base and J 6 bases, leaving 7 bases between the germline ends. The germline V gene has CDR1 LGHNA and CDR2 YSLEER. General study results and limits: As the study acknowledged, the number of individuals who were part of its TCR sequencing and HLA analysis was relatively small.

The sample comprised CD4+ T cells from PBMCs. The receptor was derived from a human donor with Susac syndrome. The chain links TRBV4-3 to TRBJ2-1, with D possibly being TRBD2 (6 bases). DNA of the CDR3: TGCGCCAGCAGCCAAGGGGAGGCCAATGAGCAGTTCTTC. It yields the protein CASSQGEANEQFF.